The 23 T cell receptor beta chains in this list originate from one sample, sequenced in a study of neurological immune-mediated disorders. TCRdb fed the 5' RACE reads into MiXCR, producing one record per CDR3 protein. Altogether tens of thousands of distinct CDR3 sequences are present, 2.5% being singletons, with the ten largest covering about 2.4%. What was sequenced was PBMCs. The receptor source for this set is a man aged 45-65 years with multiple sclerosis.

This clonotype was seen repeatedly, ten times or more. The chain links TRBV6-2 or TRBV6-3 to TRBJ2-4; 9 bases are shared with TRBD2. The J segment lost 1 base and the V segment lost 6 bases, leaving 4 bases of the junction unmatched. Germline lookup yields CDR1 MNHEY and CDR2 SVGEGT. CDR3 length equals 15 residues. The CDR3 reads CASSKLAGAKNIQYF. DNA for the CDR3: TGTGCCAGCAGCAAGCTAGCGGGGGCCAAAAACATTCAGTACTTC.

Ten or more counts support this clonotype. The gene calls are TRBV12-3 or TRBV12-4 and TRBJ2-7, with unresolved D. V gave up 0 bases and J gave up 0 bases, with 12 bases separating them. CDR3 length: 16 amino acids. CDR3 DNA sequence: TGTGCCAGCAGTTTAGCGCTCGGGCTACACTCCTACGAGCAGTACTTC. Its protein product is CASSLALGLHSYEQYF.

This clonotype appeared many times. The V call is TRBV14, the J call TRBJ1-2; perhaps TRBD1 as D (5 bases). The V and J ends lost 0 bases and 8 bases respectively, with 13 bases between them. Germline V CDR1 and CDR2: SGHDN, FVKESK. The CDR3 has 14 residues. CDR3 sequence (DNA): TGTGCCAGCAGCCAAGATGAGGGACGTGAAGGCTACACCTTC. Translating it yields CASSQDEGREGYTF.

This clonotype was observed at least ten times. This sequence joins TRBV5-5 and TRBJ1-3, with TRBD1 matching over 7 bases. The CDR3 length is 15 residues. V lost 6 bases to trimming and J lost 2 bases; unmatched junction nucleotides: 8. Per the germline V gene, CDR1 is SGHKS and CDR2 is YYEKEE (reference sequence). The CDR3 spells CASTFQGGAGNTIYF. DNA for the CDR3: TGTGCCAGCACCTTCCAGGGGGGCGCTGGAAACACCATATATTTT. Combining the CDR3 with reference TRBV5-5 and TRBJ1-3 gives the whole variable domain DAGVTQSPTHLIKTRGQQVTLRCSPISGHKSVSWYQQVLGQGPQFIFQYYEKEERGRGNFPDRFSARQFPNYSSELNVNALLLGDSALYLCASTFQGGAGNTIYFGEGSWLTVV.

This clonotype was seen at least ten times. Sequence at one end of the junction differs from germline and may be a read error. The rearrangement uses TRBV10-3 and TRBJ1-5; D gene uncertain. The CDR3 covers 13 residues. Germline CDR1 and CDR2: ENHRY and SYGVKD. The DNA of the CDR3 is TGTGCCATCAGTGACGGGCCTGATCAGCCCCAGAATTTT. It is translated as CAISDGPDQPQNF.

This clonotype was seen at least ten times. The V gene is TRBV5-1, the J gene TRBJ2-5, with D tentatively TRBD2 (7 bases). Trimming removed 5 bases at V and 5 bases at J, with 13 bases between. This CDR3 has 13 residues. Looked up from germline, CDR1 is SGHRS and CDR2 is YFSETQ. The CDR3 loop is CASSWGGVETQYF. CDR3 nucleotides: TGCGCCAGCAGTTGGGGGGGCGTGGAGACCCAGTACTTC.

Many counts were recorded for this clonotype. The J gene is TRBJ2-7, the V gene TRBV5-6; D remains unclear. The length of the CDR3 is 13 residues. Germline V lookup: CDR1 SGHDT, CDR2 YYEEEE. Trimming removed 1 base from V and 5 bases from J, with 10 bases in between. The CDR3 DNA reads TGTGCCAGCAGCTTGATGCTAGTCCACGAGCAGTACTTC. As protein: CASSLMLVHEQYF.

This clonotype was observed many times. V usage is TRBV20-1 and J usage is TRBJ2-7, with D perhaps assigned TRBD1 or TRBD2 (6 bases each). The germline V gene has CDR1 DFQATT and CDR2 SNEGSKA (reference sequence). V lost 5 bases to trimming and J lost 2 bases, with 16 bases between them. This CDR3 has 14 residues. CDR3 DNA: TGCAGTGCTGGGCGGGACGGGGACACCTACGAGCAGTACTTC. This sequence encodes CSAGRDGDTYEQYF.

This clonotype occurred many times. The chain uses TRBV5-1 and TRBJ2-6, with D unresolved. Trimming removed 0 bases from V and 0 bases from J, with 4 bases in between. Germline CDR1 reads SGHRS; CDR2 reads YFSETQ. The CDR3 loop spans 15 amino acids. Here the CDR3 reads CASSLAVSGANVLTF. DNA of the CDR3: TGCGCCAGCAGCTTGGCGGTCTCTGGGGCCAACGTCCTGACTTTC.

This clonotype was seen many times. This chain joins TRBV6-2 or TRBV6-3 and TRBJ1-2; tentative D call: TRBD1 (6 bases). Germline values: CDR1 MNHEY, CDR2 SVGEGT. The CDR3 totals 13 residues. The germline V and J ends were trimmed by 6 bases and 3 bases, with 11 bases remaining between them. The CDR3, as DNA: TGTGCCAGCAGGCCGGGACACGACTATGGCTACACCTTC. Translation gives CASRPGHDYGYTF.

At least ten counts were recorded for this clonotype. J is TRBJ2-1 and V is TRBV5-1; possibly TRBD1 for D (6 bases). Per germline, CDR1 SGHRS and CDR2 YFSETQ. This CDR3 has 16 residues. Between the trimmed V and J ends, which lost 2 bases and 7 bases, there was a span of 19 bases. Written as DNA, the CDR3 is TGCGCCAGCAGCTTTTCGGTTCAGGGGTCCGATAATGAGCAGTTCTTC. This encodes CASSFSVQGSDNEQFF.

This clonotype occurred many times. V usage is TRBV25-1 and J usage is TRBJ2-1; the match to TRBD2 covers 8 bases. The CDR3 contains 14 residues. CDR1 is MGHDK, CDR2 SYGVNS, per germline. The junction had 6 bases not matched to a gene; V was cut back by 6 bases and J by 5 bases. The CDR3, as DNA: TGTGCCAGCAGACCGGGGGGGAATAACAATGAGCAGTTCTTC. Amino acid sequence: CASRPGGNNNEQFF.

This clonotype was observed many times. This chain links TRBV27 with TRBJ2-7; the D gene could be TRBD1 or TRBD2 (7 bases each). The length of the CDR3 is 14 residues. The V end was cut by 3 bases, the J end by 4 bases, with 13 bases between. Germline V gene lookup returns CDR1 MNHEY and CDR2 SMNVEV (reference sequence). This CDR3 is CASSFRQGGYEQYF. The CDR3 region has the DNA TGTGCCAGCAGTTTCCGACAGGGAGGGTACGAGCAGTACTTC.

The chain joins TRBV7-9 to TRBJ1-4, with 7 bases aligning to TRBD1. Germline V lookup: CDR1 SEHNR, CDR2 FQNEAQ (reference sequence). Trimming removed 2 bases from V and 7 bases from J; junction bases left unmatched: 4. CDR3 size: 14 residues. CDR3 sequence (DNA): TGTGCCAGCAGCTTAAGCAGGGGGAGTGAAAAACTGTTTTTT. Encoded protein: CASSLSRGSEKLFF. Drawing the rest from reference TRBV7-9 and TRBJ1-4, the complete variable domain is DTGVSQNPRHKITKRGQNVTFRCDPISEHNRLYWYRQTLGQGPEFLTYFQNEAQLEKSRLLSDRFSAERPKGSFSTLEIQRTEQGDSAMYLCASSLSRGSEKLFFGSGTQLSVL.

This clonotype was detected ten times or more. The DNA for the CDR3 is TGCAGTGCTAGAGGTTCGGTCACTCAGCCCCAGCATTTT. It translates to CSARGSVTQPQHF. The gene calls are TRBV20-1 and TRBJ1-5, with D unclear. V lost 1 base to trimming and J lost 6 bases, with 10 bases between them. The V gene's germline CDR1 is DFQATT and CDR2 SNEGSKA (reference sequence). The CDR3 sequence is 13 residues long.

At least ten counts were recorded for this clonotype. The rearrangement links TRBV7-9 to TRBJ1-4; TRBD1 matches 7 bases. V shed 5 bases and J 3 bases; nucleotides not matched to a gene: 12. The CDR3 extends over 17 amino acids. Germline CDR1 reads SEHNR; CDR2 reads FQNEAQ (reference sequence). The CDR3 loop reads CASSLPGQPSANEKLFF. CDR3 DNA: TGTGCCAGCAGCCTCCCGGGACAGCCTTCGGCTAATGAAAAACTGTTTTTT.

The sample holds many counts of this clonotype. The chain recombines TRBV24-1 with TRBJ2-2, with D tentatively TRBD1 (5 bases). The germline V and J ends were trimmed by 1 base and 5 bases, with 7 bases remaining between them. Germline CDR1 KGHDR, CDR2 SFDVKD. The CDR3 runs to 14 residues. This chain's CDR3 is CATSDFSGTGELFF. Here the CDR3 DNA reads TGTGCCACCAGTGATTTTTCAGGGACCGGGGAGCTGTTTTTT.

This clonotype has a count of ten or more. The chain combines TRBV15 with TRBJ2-1, with 12 bases matching TRBD2. CDR3 length: 16 residues. After removal of 3 bases from V and 6 bases from J, the junction contained 6 bases not matched to a gene. CDR1 LNHNV and CDR2 YYDKDF come from the germline V gene (reference sequence). The CDR3 reads CATSRRTSGATNEQFF. The CDR3 DNA sequence: TGTGCCACCAGCAGGAGGACTAGCGGGGCCACCAATGAGCAGTTCTTC.

This clonotype came up many times. This sequence joins TRBV5-8 and TRBJ2-7; D might be TRBD1 or TRBD2, each matching 5 bases. Germline V lookup: CDR1 SGHTS, CDR2 YDEGEE. Trimming removed 4 bases at V and 4 bases at J, with 9 bases between. CDR3 length: 12 residues. The CDR3 bases are TGTGCCAGCAGCGGGACGGCTTACGAGCAGTACTTC. It translates to CASSGTAYEQYF.

This clonotype appeared many times. This sequence joins TRBV12-3 or TRBV12-4 and TRBJ1-2; D remains unclear. Trimming removed 6 bases from V and 5 bases from J, with 13 bases in between. The CDR3 spans 13 residues. CDR3 in DNA: TGTGCCAGCAGCCCCGGTCGGTCTTATGGCTACACCTTC. Protein sequence: CASSPGRSYGYTF.

Details on this clonotype: Germline is not matched at one junction end, which may reflect a read error. The CDR3 DNA reads TGCAGTGCTAGAGGACAGTCCCATAATTCACCCCTCAACTTT. Protein sequence: CSARGQSHNSPLNF. V is TRBV20-1 and J is TRBJ1-6; possibly TRBD1 for D (5 bases). The CDR3 runs 14 residues. Germline CDR1 is DFQATT and CDR2 is SNEGSKA (reference sequence).

In its sample, this clonotype was seen many times. The rearrangement links TRBV2 to TRBJ1-1, with D hard to call. The CDR3 sequence is 15 residues long. In germline, CDR1 is SNHLY, CDR2 FYNNEI. V lost 0 bases and J 1 base, leaving 9 bases between the germline ends. The CDR3 loop reads CASSEARRQNTEAFF. As DNA, the CDR3 is TGTGCCAGCAGTGAAGCAAGGAGACAGAACACTGAAGCTTTCTTT.

This clonotype was recorded many times. The CDR3, as DNA: TGCAGTGCTAGAGATGCCGGGACAGGGGGCGGTTCTGAAGCTTTCTTT. It codes for CSARDAGTGGGSEAFF. V and J are TRBV20-1 and TRBJ1-1; 12 bases are shared with TRBD1. Unmatched junction bases numbered 8, after V lost 0 bases and J lost 6 bases. CDR1 is DFQATT and CDR2 is SNEGSKA in the germline V gene (reference sequence). The CDR3 length is 16 residues.